This TCR beta chain was documented in a study of coeliac disease. Trimming took 0 bases from V and 7 from J; bases not matched to a gene: 6. This CDR3 contains 15 residues. Germline V gene sequence: CDR1 MNHEY, CDR2 SVGAGI. Some clones are missing from TCRdb's copy, which holds only in-frame ones; the method was immunoSEQ multiplex PCR. In the table there are about 3,000 clones, approximately 54% of which are singletons. Study findings and constraints: According to the authors, this method cannot detect gliadin-specific T cells in an unbiased way. Largely private TRB repertoires meant most sequences were sample-unique. Control samples showed higher TRB and TRG clonality than intraepithelial and lamina propria samples in active celiac disease.

On this clone itself: What it binds is unknown.

The TCR sequence derives from a man in his fifties with active celiac disease. Source material: intraepithelial lymphocytes from the gut. The chain uses TRBV6-5 and TRBJ2-1; TRBD1 aligns across 7 bases. CDR3 sequence (DNA): TGTGCCAGCAGTTACTCTATTCAGGGGGAAAATGAGCAGTTCTTC. Encoded protein: CASSYSIQGENEQFF.